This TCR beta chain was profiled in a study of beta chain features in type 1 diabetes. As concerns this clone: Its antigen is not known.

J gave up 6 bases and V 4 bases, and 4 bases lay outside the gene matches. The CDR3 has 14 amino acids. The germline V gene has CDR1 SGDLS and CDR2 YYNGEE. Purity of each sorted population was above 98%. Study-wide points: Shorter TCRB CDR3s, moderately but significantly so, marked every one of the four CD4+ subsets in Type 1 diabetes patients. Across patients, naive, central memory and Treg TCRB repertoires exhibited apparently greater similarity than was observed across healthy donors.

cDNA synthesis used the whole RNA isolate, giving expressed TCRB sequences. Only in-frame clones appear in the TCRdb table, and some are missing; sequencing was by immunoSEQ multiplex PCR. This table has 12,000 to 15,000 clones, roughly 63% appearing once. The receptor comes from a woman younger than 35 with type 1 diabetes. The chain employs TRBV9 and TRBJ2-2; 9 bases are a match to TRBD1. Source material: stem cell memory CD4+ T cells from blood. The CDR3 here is CASSRRTGAGELFF. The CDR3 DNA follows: TGTGCCAGCAGCAGGCGGACAGGGGCCGGGGAGCTGTTTTTT.